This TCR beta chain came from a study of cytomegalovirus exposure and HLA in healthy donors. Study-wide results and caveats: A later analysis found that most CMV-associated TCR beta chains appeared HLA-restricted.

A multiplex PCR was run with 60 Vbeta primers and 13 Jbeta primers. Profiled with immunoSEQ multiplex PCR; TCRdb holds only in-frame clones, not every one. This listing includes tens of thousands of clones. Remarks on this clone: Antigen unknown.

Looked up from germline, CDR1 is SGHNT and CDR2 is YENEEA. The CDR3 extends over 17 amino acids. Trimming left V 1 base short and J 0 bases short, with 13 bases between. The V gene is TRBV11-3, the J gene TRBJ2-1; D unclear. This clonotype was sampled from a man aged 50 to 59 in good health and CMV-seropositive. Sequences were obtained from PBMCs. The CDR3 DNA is TGTGCCAGCAGCTTAGGTCGAGGCGAGAGCTCCTACAATGAGCAGTTCTTC. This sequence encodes CASSLGRGESSYNEQFF. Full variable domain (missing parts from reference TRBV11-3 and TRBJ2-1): EAGVVQSPRYKIIEKKQPVAFWCNPISGHNTLYWYLQNLGQGPELLIRYENEEAVDDSQLPKDRFSAERLKGVDSTLKIQPAELGDSAVYLCASSLGRGESSYNEQFFGPGTRLTVL.